This is a list of T cell receptor beta chains from one sample in a study of blood T cell repertoires in COVID-19. Profiled with immunoSEQ multiplex PCR; TCRdb holds only in-frame clones, not every one. Of about 200,000 clones listed, about 84% were seen once; the top ten hold roughly 8%. The sample consisted of peripheral blood. Receptors were obtained from an elderly woman with acute or convalescent COVID-19. The CDR3 runs from the conserved cysteine through the conserved F or W. Fields, in order: CDR3 length, J gene, clone size, D gene, V gene, CDR3 DNA, CDR3 protein. The D gene is left open where the match is weak. Some rows have no size entry. The others give once, few or many, or a class for an expanded clone.

>14|TRBJ2-7|.|TRBD2|TRBV5-4
TGTGCCAGCAGCTTGGGCGGGAGTCGCGACGAGCAGTACTTC
CASSLGGSRDEQYF
>13|TRBJ1-1|once|.|TRBV24-1
TGTGCCACCAGTGATGCACAGGGCTCTGAAGCTTTCTTT
CATSDAQGSEAFF
>15|TRBJ2-7|once|TRBD2|TRBV14
TGTGCCAGCAGCCTTGGGCTGACCTGGGGGGGCGAGCAGTACTTC
CASSLGLTWGGEQYF
>13|TRBJ1-6|.|.|TRBV11-1
TGTGCCAGCAGCTTAGGAGAGGGCGGACCCCTCCACTTT
CASSLGEGGPLHF
>16|TRBJ2-5|.|TRBD2|TRBV3-1/TRBV3-2
TGTGCCAGCAGCCAACCCACCGGGACTAGACAAGAGACCCAGTACTTC
CASSQPTGTRQETQYF
>15|TRBJ2-3|.|TRBD2|TRBV5-1
TGCGCCAGCAGCTCCCGGGCGGGGGGGTCAGATACGCAGTATTTT
CASSSRAGGSDTQYF
>13|TRBJ2-5|.|.|TRBV18
TGTGCCAGCTCACCACGCCCAGCGGAGACCCAGTACTTC
CASSPRPAETQYF
>13|TRBJ2-7|.|.|TRBV2
TGTGCCAGCAGCCCCCTAACGACCTACGAGCAGTACTTC
CASSPLTTYEQYF
>12|TRBJ2-7|.|.|TRBV28
TGTGCCAGCAGTTTTTCGGTATACGAGCAGTACTTC
CASSFSVYEQYF
>15|TRBJ1-2|.|TRBD1|TRBV2
TGTGCCAGCAGTGTATTGGACAGGGGGAATAATGGCTACACCTTC
CASSVLDRGNNGYTF
>17|TRBJ2-5|.|TRBD1|TRBV7-9
TGTGCCAGCAGCGACAGCCGTTGGGGACAGGTCCGGGAGACCCAGTACTTC
CASSDSRWGQVRETQYF
>13|TRBJ1-2|.|.|TRBV5-4
TGTGCCGGCCGGCAGGGCACTAACTATGGCTACACCTTC
CAGRQGTNYGYTF
>16|TRBJ2-7|.|TRBD1|TRBV5-6
TGTGCCAGCAGCTCGTCGACAGGGGGGGTTTTGGAGGAGCAGTACTTC
CASSSSTGGVLEEQYF
>13|TRBJ1-1|.|TRBD1|TRBV30
TGTGCCTGGAGTAGTACAGGGGGCACTGAAGCTTTCTTT
CAWSSTGGTEAFF
>16|TRBJ1-1|.|TRBD1|TRBV28
TGTGCCAGCAGTTTACCCTCGGGACAGGGGAACACTGAAGCTTTCTTT
CASSLPSGQGNTEAFF
>15|TRBJ2-1|.|TRBD2|TRBV5-4
TGTGCCAGCAGCTCACGGGGGGACTTCTACAATGAGCAGTTCTTC
CASSSRGDFYNEQFF
>16|TRBJ2-7|many|TRBD1|TRBV4-1
TGCGCCAGCAGCCAAGAACCGGGACAGGCAATCTACGAGCAGTACTTC
CASSQEPGQAIYEQYF
>15|TRBJ2-7|.|.|TRBV6-6
TGTGCCAGCACCGACGGGGGGACAAAGAGATACGAGCAGTACTTC
CASTDGGTKRYEQYF
>16|TRBJ1-3|.|.|TRBV19
TGTGCCAGTAGTATGGGGGACTCGCGGATTGGAAACACCATATATTTT
CASSMGDSRIGNTIYF
>15|TRBJ2-1|.|.|TRBV9
TGTGCCAGCAGCGTAGGTCTAGTGGGTAACGATGAGCAGTTCTTC
CASSVGLVGNDEQFF
>14|TRBJ2-1|.|.|TRBV5-4
TGTGCCAGCAGCTTCCGGGACATTTCCAATGAGCAGTTCTTC
CASSFRDISNEQFF
>14|TRBJ1-2|.|.|TRBV7-2
TGTGCCAGCAGCTTTGGAGGGGTTGCCAATGGCTACACCTTC
CASSFGGVANGYTF
>15|TRBJ2-1|.|TRBD1|TRBV5-4
TGTGCCAGCAGCTCCGGACAGGGGGGCTACAATGAGCAGTTCTTC
CASSSGQGGYNEQFF
>17|TRBJ1-6|.|.|TRBV6-1
TGTGCCAGCAGTGAACCGGGGAGGCCCCAAGGAGCGGTACCCCTCCACTTT
CASSEPGRPQGAVPLHF